This T cell receptor (beta chain) was captured in a study of control samples from healthy donors and cancer patients. Data came from immunoSEQ multiplex PCR; TCRdb stores just in-frame clones and leaves some out. The sample carries 150,000 to 200,000 clones, roughly 89% recorded once. Germline V gene lookup returns CDR1 MDHEN and CDR2 SYDVKM. The CDR3 extends over 14 amino acids. Trimming removed 5 bases from V and 5 bases from J, with 15 bases in between. Specimen: blood. V and J are TRBV28 and TRBJ1-2; D unresolved. This TCR came from a woman between 50 and 59 years old in good health. This CDR3 reads CASSGGQEAYGYTF. In DNA, the CDR3 is TGTGCCAGCAGTGGCGGGCAAGAAGCTTATGGCTACACCTTC.